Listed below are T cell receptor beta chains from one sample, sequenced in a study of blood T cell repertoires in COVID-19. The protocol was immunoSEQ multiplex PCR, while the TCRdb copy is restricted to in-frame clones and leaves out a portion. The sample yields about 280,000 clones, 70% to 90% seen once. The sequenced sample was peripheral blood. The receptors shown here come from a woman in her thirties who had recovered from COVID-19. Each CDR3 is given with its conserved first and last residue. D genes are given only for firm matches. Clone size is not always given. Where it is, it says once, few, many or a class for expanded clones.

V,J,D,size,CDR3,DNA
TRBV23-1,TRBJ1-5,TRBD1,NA,CASSPRGPGDQPQHF,TGCGCCAGCAGCCCCAGGGGGCCGGGGGATCAGCCCCAGCATTTT
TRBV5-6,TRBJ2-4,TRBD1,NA,CASSGQGRSIQYF,TGTGCCAGCAGCGGACAGGGTAGAAGCATTCAGTACTTC
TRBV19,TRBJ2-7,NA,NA,CASSLGANYEQYF,TGTGCCAGTAGTCTAGGGGCAAACTACGAGCAGTACTTC
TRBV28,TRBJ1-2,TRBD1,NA,CATETGQAPGYGYTF,TGTGCCACCGAGACGGGACAGGCCCCCGGCTATGGCTACACCTTC
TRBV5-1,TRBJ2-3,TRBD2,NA,CASSFLGGEQNTQYF,TGCGCCAGCAGCTTCCTGGGGGGGGAGCAAAATACGCAGTATTTT
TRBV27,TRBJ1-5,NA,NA,CASRATGLGSNQPQHF,TGTGCCAGCAGGGCTACGGGGTTGGGTAGCAATCAGCCCCAGCATTTT
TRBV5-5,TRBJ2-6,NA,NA,CASSRSGSGANVLTF,TGTGCCAGCAGCCGGAGCGGCTCTGGGGCCAACGTCCTGACTTTC
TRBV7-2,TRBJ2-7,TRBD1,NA,CASSAQGASYEQYF,TGTGCCAGCAGCGCACAGGGGGCTTCTTACGAGCAGTACTTC
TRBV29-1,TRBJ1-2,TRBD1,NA,CSVESHRDRIYGYTF,TGCAGCGTTGAATCCCACCGGGACAGGATCTATGGCTACACCTTC
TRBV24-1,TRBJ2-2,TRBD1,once,CATMGTGRTGELFF,TGTGCCACCATGGGGACAGGGAGGACCGGGGAGCTGTTTTTT
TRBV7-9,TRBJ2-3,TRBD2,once,CASSKGTSGAPSTDTQYF,TGTGCCAGCAGCAAGGGGACTAGCGGGGCCCCTAGCACAGATACGCAGTATTTT
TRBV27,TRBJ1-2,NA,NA,CASSSTGRDYGYTF,TGTGCCAGCAGTTCCACGGGGAGGGACTATGGCTACACCTTC
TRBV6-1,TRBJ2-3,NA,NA,CASSEWAPSTDTQYF,TGTGCCAGCAGTGAGTGGGCCCCTTCCACAGATACGCAGTATTTT
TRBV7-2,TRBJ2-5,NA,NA,CASSLKGEETQYF,TGTGCCAGCAGCTTAAAGGGGGAGGAGACCCAGTACTTC
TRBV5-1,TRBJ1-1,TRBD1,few,CASSFSGGNTEAFF,TGCGCCAGCAGCTTTTCAGGGGGAAACACTGAAGCTTTCTTT